This entry concerns a single T cell receptor beta chain. Its antigen is still unknown. Trimming at V came to 3 bases and at J to 7 bases, leaving 7 bases not matched to a gene. Germline assignment: CDR1 SGHRS and CDR2 YFSETQ. This CDR3 spans 15 amino acids. The data originate from a study of Ad26.COV2.S vaccination and SARS-CoV-2 variants. The method was immunoSEQ multiplex PCR; TCRdb's version includes in-frame clones alone and lacks a portion of them. Counted here are 240,000 or so clones, roughly 88% occurring once; the ten biggest clones make up approximately 12%. Documented treatment: about 20 received Ad26.COV2.S at low or high dose, single or two shots; five or six received placebo; per-sample allocation not given. Samples came from day 63 after the first vaccine or placebo injection. Within Boston, the person who donated was an adult of 18-55 years. Notes on the study in general: Participants in the vaccine arm had higher spike-specific TCR breadth; placebo recipients had lower. Across vaccine and placebo recipients, the breadth of non-spike TCRs was similar.

The chain couples TRBV5-1 to TRBJ1-4; 9 bases align to TRBD1. This TCR came from a person aged 18-65 years who received the Ad26.COV2.S COVID-19 vaccine or a placebo. This specimen consisted of peripheral blood, obtained in a trial of Ad26.COV2.S vaccine versus placebo. CDR3 loop: CASSSPDRGGEKLFF. In DNA form, the CDR3 reads TGCGCCAGCAGCTCCCCGGACAGGGGCGGTGAAAAACTGTTTTTT.